Described below is a single T cell receptor beta chain sequence and its context. This CDR3 contains 15 residues. Unmatched junction bases numbered 10, after V lost 6 bases and J lost 6 bases. CDR1 and CDR2 (germline): SNHLY, FYNNEI. Sequencing used immunoSEQ multiplex PCR; TCRdb keeps in-frame clones, though not all of them. The sample lists 290,000 or so clones, approximately 91% occurring once. This sample is part of a study of blood T cell repertoires in COVID-19. Seattle patients were enrolled while actively infected and followed longitudinally. V is TRBV2 and J is TRBJ2-7; 11 nucleotides match TRBD2. The sequenced sample was peripheral blood. The source of this sequence is a woman in her 30s with COVID-19, enrolled during active disease. In DNA, the CDR3 is TGTGCCAGCAGCGACTTAGCGGGAGGGGGTCGCGAGCAGTACTTC. Amino acids: CASSDLAGGGREQYF.